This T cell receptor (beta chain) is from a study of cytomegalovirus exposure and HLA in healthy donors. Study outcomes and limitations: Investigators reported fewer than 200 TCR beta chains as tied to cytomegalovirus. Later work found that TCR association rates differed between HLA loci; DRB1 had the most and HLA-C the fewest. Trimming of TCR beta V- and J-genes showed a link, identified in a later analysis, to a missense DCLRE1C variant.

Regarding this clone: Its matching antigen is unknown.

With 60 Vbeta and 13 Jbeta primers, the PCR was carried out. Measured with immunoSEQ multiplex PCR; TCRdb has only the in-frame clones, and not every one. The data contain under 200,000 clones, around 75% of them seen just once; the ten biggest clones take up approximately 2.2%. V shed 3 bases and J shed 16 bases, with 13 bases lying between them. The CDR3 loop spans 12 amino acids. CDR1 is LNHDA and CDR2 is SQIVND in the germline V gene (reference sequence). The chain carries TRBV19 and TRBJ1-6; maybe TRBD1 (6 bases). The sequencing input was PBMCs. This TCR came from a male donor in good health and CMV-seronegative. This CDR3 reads CASSIEGHRLHF. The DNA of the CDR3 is TGTGCCAGTAGTATCGAGGGACACCGGCTCCACTTT.